This T cell receptor (beta chain) comes out of a study of graft-versus-host responses after intestinal transplantation. On the study more broadly: Following induction with anti-thymocyte globulin, all recipients were given tacrolimus and steroids for three to four years.

From germline, CDR1 is MNHNS and CDR2 SASEGT. The CDR3 spans 15 residues. Data came from immunoSEQ multiplex PCR; TCRdb stores just in-frame clones and leaves some out. Here the sample spans more than 95,000 clones, about nine tenths being singletons. Overall study findings and caveats: Researchers found GvH clones in recipient marrow, and some showed up first in ileum or blood. Allografts from individuals with graft-donor T cell macrochimerism displayed high graft-versus-host to host-versus-graft clonal ratios. Maximum circulating GvH clone levels tracked with early post-transplant HvG decreases.

In the case of this clone: Its antigen is unidentified.

This TCR came from a human donor who received an intestinal transplant. The chain employs TRBV6-1 and TRBJ2-5; TRBD2 matches 7 bases. The better agreement between TRBJ2-7 and the DNA end casts doubt on the J call. The sequences come from unstimulated CD4+ T cells sorted from spleen or lymph node cells, collected before intestinal transplant. This CDR3 reads CASSERPGGAYEQYF. The CDR3 DNA is TGTGCCAGCAGTGAACGACCGGGGGGAGCCTACGAGCAGTACTTC.